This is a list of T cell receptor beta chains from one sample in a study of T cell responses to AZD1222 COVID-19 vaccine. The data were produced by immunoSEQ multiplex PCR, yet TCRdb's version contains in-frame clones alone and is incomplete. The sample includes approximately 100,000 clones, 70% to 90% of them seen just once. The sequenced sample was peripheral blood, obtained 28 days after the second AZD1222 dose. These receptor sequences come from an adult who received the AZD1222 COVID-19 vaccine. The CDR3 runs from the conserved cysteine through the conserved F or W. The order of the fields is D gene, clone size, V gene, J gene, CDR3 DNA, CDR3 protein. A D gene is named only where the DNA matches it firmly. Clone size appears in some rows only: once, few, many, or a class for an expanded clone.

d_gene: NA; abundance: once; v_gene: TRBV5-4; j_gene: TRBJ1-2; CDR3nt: TGTGCCAGCAGCTTGGGATGGTACAGTAGGACTAACTATGGCTACACCTTC; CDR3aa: CASSLGWYSRTNYGYTF
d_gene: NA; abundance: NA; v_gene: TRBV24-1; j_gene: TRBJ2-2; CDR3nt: TGTGCCACCCGCGCCGGAACATCCCTCACCGGGGAGCTGTTTTTT; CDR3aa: CATRAGTSLTGELFF
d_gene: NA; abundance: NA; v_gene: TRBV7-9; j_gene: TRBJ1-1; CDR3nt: TGTGCCAGCAGTCACAGGGTGTCGTTCACTGAAGCTTTCTTT; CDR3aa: CASSHRVSFTEAFF
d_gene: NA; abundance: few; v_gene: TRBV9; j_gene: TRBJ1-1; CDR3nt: TGTGCCAGCACTAAGACAGCCATGGGGGACACTGAAGCTTTCTTT; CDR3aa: CASTKTAMGDTEAFF
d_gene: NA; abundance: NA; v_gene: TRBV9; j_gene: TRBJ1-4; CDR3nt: TGTGCCAGCAGCGCCTACACGGGCGAAAAACTGTTTTTT; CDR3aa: CASSAYTGEKLFF
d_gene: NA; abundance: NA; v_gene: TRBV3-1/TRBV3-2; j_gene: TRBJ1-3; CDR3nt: TGTGCCAGCAGCCATCTTACAGGGTCCGGAAACACCATATATTTT; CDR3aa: CASSHLTGSGNTIYF
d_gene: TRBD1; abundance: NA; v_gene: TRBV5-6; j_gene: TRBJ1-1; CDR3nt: TGTGCCAGCAGCTTATTGGACAGGGCGAACACTGAAGCTTTCTTT; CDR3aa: CASSLLDRANTEAFF
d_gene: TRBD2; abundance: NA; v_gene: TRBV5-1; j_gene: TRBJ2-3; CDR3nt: TGCGCCAGCAGCTTGAAACTAGCGGGGCGTCCAGATACGCAGTATTTT; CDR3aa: CASSLKLAGRPDTQYF
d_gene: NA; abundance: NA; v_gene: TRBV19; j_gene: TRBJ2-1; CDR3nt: TGTGCCAGTAGTATAGGGAGCGGGTTCTACAATGAGCAGTTCTTC; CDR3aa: CASSIGSGFYNEQFF
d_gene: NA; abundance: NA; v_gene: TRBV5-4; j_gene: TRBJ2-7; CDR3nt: TGTGCCAGCAGCCCTGAATGGGGGCCCAAAACTTACGAGCAGTACTTC; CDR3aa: CASSPEWGPKTYEQYF
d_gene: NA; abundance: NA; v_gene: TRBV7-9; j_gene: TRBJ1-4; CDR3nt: TGTGCCAGCAGCTTGGGGACGTCTAATGAAAAACTGTTTTTT; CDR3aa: CASSLGTSNEKLFF
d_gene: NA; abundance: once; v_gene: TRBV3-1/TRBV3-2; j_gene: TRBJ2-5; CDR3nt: TGTGCCAGCAGCCAAGTAGGACAATCCTTCCAAGAGACCCAGTACTTC; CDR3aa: CASSQVGQSFQETQYF
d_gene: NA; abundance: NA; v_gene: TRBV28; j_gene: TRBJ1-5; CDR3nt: TGTGCCAGCAGCCTTCAACGGGGAAGCAATCAGCCCCAGCATTTT; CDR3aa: CASSLQRGSNQPQHF
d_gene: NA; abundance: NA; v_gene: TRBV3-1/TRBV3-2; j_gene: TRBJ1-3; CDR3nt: TGTGCCAGCAGCCCCCTACTAACTGGAAACACCATATATTTT; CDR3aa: CASSPLLTGNTIYF
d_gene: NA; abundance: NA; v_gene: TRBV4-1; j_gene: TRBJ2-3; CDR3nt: TGCGCCAGCAGCAGGGGTCCATCGTCGCCTGCCAGAGATACGCAGTATTTT; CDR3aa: CASSRGPSSPARDTQYF
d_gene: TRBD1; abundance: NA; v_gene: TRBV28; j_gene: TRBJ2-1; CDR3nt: TGTGCCAGCAGTTCCCGACAGGGGGCGCGAGAGCAGTTCTTC; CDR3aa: CASSSRQGAREQFF
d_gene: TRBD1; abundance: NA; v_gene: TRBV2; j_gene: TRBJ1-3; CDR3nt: TGTGCCAGCAGGGGGACAGACGTCGGAAACACCATATATTTT; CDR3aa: CASRGTDVGNTIYF
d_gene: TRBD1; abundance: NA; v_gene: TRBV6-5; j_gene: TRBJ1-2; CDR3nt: TGTGCCAGCAGTTTAGGACAGGGGGGCTATGGCTACACCTTC; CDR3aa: CASSLGQGGYGYTF
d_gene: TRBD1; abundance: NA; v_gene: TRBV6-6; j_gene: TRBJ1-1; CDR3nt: TGTGCCAGCAGTTATCCCGGGACAGGGAACACTGAAGCTTTCTTT; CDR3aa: CASSYPGTGNTEAFF
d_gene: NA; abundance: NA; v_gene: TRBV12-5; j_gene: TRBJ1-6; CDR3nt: TGTGCTAGTGGTTTGGTGGTGCTGCAGGGGTCTAGCTATAATTCACCCCTCCACTTT; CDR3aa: CASGLVVLQGSSYNSPLHF
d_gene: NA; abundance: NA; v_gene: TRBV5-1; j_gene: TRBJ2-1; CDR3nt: TGCGCCAGCAGGGACAGCGGGACCAAGTTCTTC; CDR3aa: CASRDSGTKFF
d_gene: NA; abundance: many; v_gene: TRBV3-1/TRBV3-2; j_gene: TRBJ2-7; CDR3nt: TGTGCCAGCAGCCAGGGGACCCTCTACTCCTACGAGCAGTACTTC; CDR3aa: CASSQGTLYSYEQYF
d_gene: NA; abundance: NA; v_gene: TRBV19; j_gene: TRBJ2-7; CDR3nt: TGTGCCAGTAGTATAGATCCGACAGCCAGCTCCTACGAGCAGTACTTC; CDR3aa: CASSIDPTASSYEQYF
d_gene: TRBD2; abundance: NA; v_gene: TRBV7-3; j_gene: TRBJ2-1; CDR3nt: TGTGCCAGCAGCTTAAGGGACTACCCATACAATGAGCAGTTCTTC; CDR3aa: CASSLRDYPYNEQFF
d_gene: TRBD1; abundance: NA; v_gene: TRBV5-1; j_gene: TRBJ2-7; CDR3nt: TGCGCCAGCAGCTCGAGGACAGGGGACTACGAGCAGTACTTC; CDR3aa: CASSSRTGDYEQYF
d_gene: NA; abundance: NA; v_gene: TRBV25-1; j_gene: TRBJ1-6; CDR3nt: TGTGCCAGCAGTGTGACCACCTATAATTCACCCCTCCACTTT; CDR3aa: CASSVTTYNSPLHF
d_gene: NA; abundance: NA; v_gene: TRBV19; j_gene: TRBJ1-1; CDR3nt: TGTGCCAGTAGACTGGACATTCTGGACACTGAAGCTTTCTTT; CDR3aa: CASRLDILDTEAFF
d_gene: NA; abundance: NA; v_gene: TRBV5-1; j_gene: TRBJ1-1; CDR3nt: TGCGCCAGCAGTGAGAGGGAAGGCACTGAAGCTTTCTTT; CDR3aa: CASSEREGTEAFF
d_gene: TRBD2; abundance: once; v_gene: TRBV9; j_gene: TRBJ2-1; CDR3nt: TGTGCCAGCAGCGTAGCAGATCTAGCGGGAGGGCCGGTTGAGCAGTTCTTC; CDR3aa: CASSVADLAGGPVEQFF
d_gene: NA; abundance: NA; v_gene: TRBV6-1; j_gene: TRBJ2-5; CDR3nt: TGTGCCAGCAGTGAGATGTACCAAGAGACCCAGTACTTC; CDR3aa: CASSEMYQETQYF
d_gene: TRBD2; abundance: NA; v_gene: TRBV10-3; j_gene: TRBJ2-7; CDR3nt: TGTGCCATCAATTCACTAGCGGGAGGTACCTACGAGCAGTACTTC; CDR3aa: CAINSLAGGTYEQYF
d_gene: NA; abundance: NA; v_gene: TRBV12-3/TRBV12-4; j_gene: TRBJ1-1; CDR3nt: TGTGCCAGCAGTTATGGACAGAACACTGAAGCTTTCTTT; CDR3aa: CASSYGQNTEAFF
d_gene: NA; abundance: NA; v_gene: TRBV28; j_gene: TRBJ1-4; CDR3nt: TGTGCCAGCAGTTTAACGCAGGGAGTGAATGAAAAACTGTTTTTT; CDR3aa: CASSLTQGVNEKLFF
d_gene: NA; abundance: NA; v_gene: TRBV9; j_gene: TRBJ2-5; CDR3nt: TGTGCCAGCAGCGTAGGGACTAACCAAGAGACCCAGTACTTC; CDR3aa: CASSVGTNQETQYF
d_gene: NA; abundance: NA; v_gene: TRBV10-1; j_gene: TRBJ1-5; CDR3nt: TGCGCCAGCAGTGACAGCAATCAGCCCCAGCATTTT; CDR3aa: CASSDSNQPQHF
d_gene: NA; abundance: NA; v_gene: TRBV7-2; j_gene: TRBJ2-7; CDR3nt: TGTGCCAGCAGCTTCACCCAACAGATACTGAGCTCCTACGAGCAGTACTTC; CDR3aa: CASSFTQQILSSYEQYF
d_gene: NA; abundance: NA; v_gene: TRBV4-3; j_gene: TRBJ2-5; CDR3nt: TGCGCCAGCAGCCAAGAAGGGGCTGCGGGGGAGACCCAGTACTTC; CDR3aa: CASSQEGAAGETQYF
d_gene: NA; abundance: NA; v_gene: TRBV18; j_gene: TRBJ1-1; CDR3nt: TGTGCCAGCTCACCATCCCGGGTCAACACTGAAGCTTTCTTT; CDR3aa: CASSPSRVNTEAFF
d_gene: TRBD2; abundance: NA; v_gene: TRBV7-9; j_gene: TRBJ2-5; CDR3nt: TGTGCCAGCGGCCTCCCACGCGGGGGGGCCGGTGAGACCCAGTACTTC; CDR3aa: CASGLPRGGAGETQYF
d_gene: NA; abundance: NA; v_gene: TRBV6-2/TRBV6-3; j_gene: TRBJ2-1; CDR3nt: TGTGCCAGCAGTTACTCGTACAACCCCTACAATGAGCAGTTCTTC; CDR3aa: CASSYSYNPYNEQFF
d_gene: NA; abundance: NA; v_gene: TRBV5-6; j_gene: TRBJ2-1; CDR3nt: TGTGCCAGCAGCACCGGGGTACTACCGCAGTTCTTC; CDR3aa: CASSTGVLPQFF
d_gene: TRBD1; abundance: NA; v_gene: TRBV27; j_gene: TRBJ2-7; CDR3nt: TGTGCCAGCAGTTTCCGGGACAGCTACGAGCAGTACTTC; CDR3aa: CASSFRDSYEQYF
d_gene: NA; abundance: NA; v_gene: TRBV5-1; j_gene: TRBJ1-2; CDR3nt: TGCGCCAGCAGCTTGGATTTGGCCCGTGGCTACACCTTC; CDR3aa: CASSLDLARGYTF
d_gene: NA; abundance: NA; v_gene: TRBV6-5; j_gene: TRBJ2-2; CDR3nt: TGTGCCAGCAGTTACGGCCCGGATACCGGGGAGCTGTTTTTT; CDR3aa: CASSYGPDTGELFF
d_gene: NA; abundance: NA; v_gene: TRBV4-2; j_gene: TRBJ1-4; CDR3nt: TGTGCCAGCAGCCAAGTAGGGGGAGGCGAAAAACTGTTTTTT; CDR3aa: CASSQVGGGEKLFF
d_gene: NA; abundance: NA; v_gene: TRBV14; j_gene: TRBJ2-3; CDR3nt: TGTGCCAGCAGCCAACCCCTAACTAGCAGCGGCACAGATACGCAGTATTTT; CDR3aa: CASSQPLTSSGTDTQYF
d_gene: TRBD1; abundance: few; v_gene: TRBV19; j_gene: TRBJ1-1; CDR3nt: TGTGCCAGTAGTACGAGACAGGGGGGCACTGAAGCTTTCTTT; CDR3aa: CASSTRQGGTEAFF
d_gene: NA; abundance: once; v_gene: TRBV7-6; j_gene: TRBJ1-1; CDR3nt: TGTGCCAGCAGCTTAACAAAGGGAAGCACTGAAGCTTTCTTT; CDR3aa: CASSLTKGSTEAFF
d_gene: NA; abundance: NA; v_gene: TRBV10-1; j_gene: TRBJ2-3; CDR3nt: TGCGCCAGCAGTGAGGATTTCACAGATACGCAGTATTTT; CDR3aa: CASSEDFTDTQYF
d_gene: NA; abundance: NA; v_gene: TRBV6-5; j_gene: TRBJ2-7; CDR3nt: TGTGCCAGCAGTCCCTTTGCCAGCTCCTACGAGCAGTACTTC; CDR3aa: CASSPFASSYEQYF
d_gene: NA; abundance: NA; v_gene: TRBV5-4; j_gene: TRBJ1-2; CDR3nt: TGTGCCAGCAGCCCCCCGGTCAAGGGTGGGGGCAACTATGGCTACACCTTC; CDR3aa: CASSPPVKGGGNYGYTF
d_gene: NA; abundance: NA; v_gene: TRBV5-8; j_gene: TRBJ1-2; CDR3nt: TGTGCCAGCAGCCGCGCTTTAAGCTACACCTTC; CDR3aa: CASSRALSYTF
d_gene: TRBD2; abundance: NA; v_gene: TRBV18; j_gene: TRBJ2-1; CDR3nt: TGTGCCAGCTCCCCAAGAGGGGGCGGGGGGGCCGTGAATGAGCAGTTCTTC; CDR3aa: CASSPRGGGGAVNEQFF
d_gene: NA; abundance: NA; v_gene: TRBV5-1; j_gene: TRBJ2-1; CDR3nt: TGCGCCAGCAGCTTGGGGGTTTTTACCCGGGATGAGCAGTTCTTC; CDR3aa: CASSLGVFTRDEQFF
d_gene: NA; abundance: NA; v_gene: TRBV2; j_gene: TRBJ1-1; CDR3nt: TGTGCCAGCAGTGATATAGTGAACACTGAAGCTTTCTTT; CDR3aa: CASSDIVNTEAFF
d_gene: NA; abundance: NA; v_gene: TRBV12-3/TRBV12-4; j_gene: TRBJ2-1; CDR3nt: TGTGCCAGCAGGGGGGACTCCTACAATGAGCAGTTCTTC; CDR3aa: CASRGDSYNEQFF
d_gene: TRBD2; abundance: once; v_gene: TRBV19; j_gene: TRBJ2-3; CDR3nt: TGTGCCAGTAGTGGCGGGGGAGATACGCAGTATTTT; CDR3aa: CASSGGGDTQYF
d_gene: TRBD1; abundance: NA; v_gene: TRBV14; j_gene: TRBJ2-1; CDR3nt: TGTGCCAGCAGCCGTAAACAGGGGTTGAGGAACAATGAGCAGTTCTTC; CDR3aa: CASSRKQGLRNNEQFF
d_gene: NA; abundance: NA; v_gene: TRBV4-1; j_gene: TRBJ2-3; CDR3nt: TGCGCCAGCAGCCAAGTAGGGGTGAGCCAGCGTCGAGATACGCAGTATTTT; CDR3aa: CASSQVGVSQRRDTQYF
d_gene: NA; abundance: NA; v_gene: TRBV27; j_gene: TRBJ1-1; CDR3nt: TGTGCCAGACGACGGGGACGGGAAGAGAACACTGAAGCTTTCTTT; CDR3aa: CARRRGREENTEAFF